Following are 8 T cell receptor beta chains from one sample sequenced in a study of tumor-infiltrating lymphocytes in primary liver carcinoma. Co-extraction of both nucleic acids (RNA and DNA) used about 19-33 mg of unsorted bulk tissue. Starting material of 500 ng total RNA yielded TCR beta cDNA via a constant-region primer. Researchers made the TCR beta libraries by running three nested multiplex PCR rounds with slightly modified ARM-PCR. TRBV1-TRBV30 forward and Cbeta reverse primers drove the first two roughly 10-cycle rounds. TCRdb reprocessed the multiplex PCR reads with MiXCR, giving one entry per CDR3 protein. The data contain 22,000 or so distinct CDR3 sequences, 80% of them seen just once; the ten biggest clones take up 35% to 40%. Sequences were obtained from liver tumor tissue from sampling region 2. This sample's subset: tumor region T2, inferior pole. Receptor source: a woman in her 30s with primary liver carcinoma and hepatitis B virus infection.

The chain links TRBV4-3 to TRBJ2-3; D may correspond to TRBD1 or TRBD2 (5 bases each). V dropped 4 bases and J dropped 11 bases, with 28 bases sitting between them. Germline V gene data show CDR1 as LGHNA and CDR2 as YSLEER. This CDR3 is built from 17 residues. The CDR3 nucleotides read TGCGCCAGCAGCCGCCGCATTGGGGACCCCCCCTCGGAGAGGCAGTATTTT. As protein: CASSRRIGDPPSERQYF.

A remark on this clonotype: The CDR3 end shows no conserved phenylalanine or tryptophan, and so a read error is likely. It is unclear where the CDR3 begins or ends on the DNA, so no DNA is shown, and the CDR3 is as TCRdb lists it. The chain employs TRBV10-2 and TRBJ2-1; the tabulated D call, TRBD1, remains unverified against the DNA. Germline V lookup: CDR1 WSHSY, CDR2 SAAADI. The CDR3 length equals 11 residues, ends included. CDR3 in amino acids: CASAGQGVPFI.

Concerning this clonotype itself: A read error may account for a junction end that differs from germline. The genes are TRBV12-3 or TRBV12-4 and TRBJ2-3; D not certain. CDR3 length equals 15 residues. CDR3 bases: TGTGCCAGCAGTTTTTCCCCTCCTGGCACAGATATGCAGTATTTT. Translated, it gives CASSFSPPGTDMQYF.

The chain is built from TRBV11-2 and TRBJ2-3; 7 bases match TRBD2. The CDR3 covers 16 residues. Per the germline V gene, CDR1 is SGHAT and CDR2 is FQNNGV. V lost 10 bases and J lost 3; bases outside the gene matches: 16. In nucleotides, the CDR3 is TGTGCCAACAGTCGCAGGGAGGGCCTAAGTACAGATACGCAGTATTTT. This codes for CANSRREGLSTDTQYF.

Points on this clonotype: No conserved phenylalanine or tryptophan ends this CDR3, so it is likely a read error. The rearrangement uses TRBV11-2 and TRBJ2-5, with D perhaps matching TRBD1 (6 bases). CDR1 and CDR2 (germline): SGHAT, FQNNGV. Trimming took 4 bases from V and 5 from J, leaving 17 bases between them. The CDR3 has 15 amino acids. The CDR3: CASSCLTTGAETQYL. In DNA, the CDR3 is TGTGCCAGCAGCTGTTTGACGACAGGCGCTGAGACCCAGTACCTC.

As to this clonotype: A read error may account for a junction end that differs from germline. The chain recombines TRBV6-5 with TRBJ2-7; D remains unclear. The CDR3 covers 15 residues. Germline CDR1 reads MNHEY; CDR2 reads SVGAGI. The CDR3 loop reads CGSSYKNSSSYEHYF. Here the CDR3 DNA reads TGTGGCAGCAGTTACAAGAACAGCAGCTCCTACGAGCACTACTTC.

Points on this clonotype: The junction and the germline gene differ at one end; a read error may be behind it. The CDR3 protein is CVSIQDAGSSYNEQFF. The CDR3 DNA reads TGCGTCAGCATCCAAGATGCAGGAAGCTCCTACAATGAGCAGTTCTTC. The chain combines TRBV4-3 with TRBJ2-1; D unresolved. The CDR3 length is 16 residues. CDR1 is LGHNA, CDR2 YSLEER, per germline.

With respect to this clonotype: A read error may explain this, as a much larger clone is one base away. This rearrangement joins TRBV28 to TRBJ2-7; maybe TRBD2 (6 bases). Looked up from germline, CDR1 is MDHEN and CDR2 is SYDVKM. The CDR3 length is 16 residues. V was cut by 7 bases and J by 3 bases, with 22 bases left in between. This CDR3 is CASNSEPCGVFYEQYF. In DNA form, the CDR3 reads TGTGCCAGCAATTCAGAGCCTTGCGGGGTATTCTACGAGCAGTACTTC.